Each of the 9 T cell receptor beta chains below was sequenced from the same sample in a study of response to subunit inactivated influenza vaccine (dated by TCRdb to the late 2010s). Receptor amplification or capture employed RT-PCR. The reads were generated on an Illumina HiSeq 2500. TCRdb took the public reads, trimmed them with fastp at Q25, ran MiXCR for clone calling and kept in-frame beta chains. Every entry covers one CDR3 protein and lists the most common genes and DNA from its rows. Here the sample has 500,000 or so distinct CDR3 sequences; about 15% occur a single time. The biggest ten clones account for over 2.5% of the sample. The sequencing used CD4+ T cells sorted from PBMCs, collected around 2 years after vaccination. The receptors originated from a man aged 45-69 years who received an inactivated influenza vaccine. Donor details come from another sample of the same person, matched by shared clones.

The chain uses TRBV6-2 or TRBV6-3 and TRBJ2-1; D is ambiguous. This CDR3 is built from 15 residues. Trimming shortened V by 5 bases and J by 7 bases, and 18 bases separated the two germline ends. Germline CDR1 MNHEY, CDR2 SVGEGT. The CDR3 DNA reads TGTGCCAGCAGTCCCGACTCGCTAAAGGGTAATGAGCAGTTCTTC. It specifies CASSPDSLKGNEQFF.

The chain employs TRBV11-2 and TRBJ2-7; D gene unclear. Germline CDR1 reads SGHAT; CDR2 reads FQNNGV. The ends were cut back, 1 base at V and 6 bases at J, with 16 bases in the middle. The CDR3 contains 15 residues. The CDR3 sequence is CASSLVLATFREQYF. DNA of the CDR3: TGTGCCAGCAGCTTAGTTCTTGCGACCTTCCGCGAGCAGTACTTC.

In this sample, this clonotype turned up a few times. The chain combines TRBV20-1 with TRBJ2-7; 8 bases fit TRBD1. Trimming took 6 bases from V and 7 from J; bases not matched to a gene: 11. The length of the CDR3 is 13 residues. Germline assignment: CDR1 DFQATT and CDR2 SNEGSKA (reference sequence). CDR3 nucleotides: TGCAGTGCCCCGGGACAGGCGACTCGGGAGCAGTACTTC. Protein product: CSAPGQATREQYF.

The chain combines TRBV15 with TRBJ2-5; perhaps D is TRBD1 or TRBD2 (5 bases each). Deletions cut 2 bases from V and 3 bases from J, with 13 bases between. The CDR3 has 15 amino acids. Germline CDR1 and CDR2: LNHNV and YYDKDF (reference sequence). The DNA of the CDR3 is TGTGCCACCAGCAGAACCCCCCAGGGAGAAGAGACCCAGTACTTC. Translated: CATSRTPQGEETQYF.

The V call is TRBV5-4, the J call TRBJ2-5, with 7 bases identical to TRBD1. Germline CDR1 SGHNT, CDR2 YYREEE (reference sequence). The CDR3 is 15 residues long. V trimming: 4 bases; J trimming: 5 bases; junction bases outside the gene matches: 11. CDR3 bases: TGTGCCAGCAGCCCGATTGTAGGGGGCAGCGAGACCCAGTACTTC. Encoded protein: CASSPIVGGSETQYF.

V usage is TRBV5-1 and J usage is TRBJ1-1; D remains unclear. Germline V lookup: CDR1 SGHRS, CDR2 YFSETQ. The V and J ends lost 1 base and 2 bases respectively, with 9 bases between them. This CDR3 region has 14 residues. CDR3 DNA sequence: TGCGCCAGCAGCTTGTCGGGATCCAACACTGAAGCTTTCTTT. Translating it yields CASSLSGSNTEAFF.

This clonotype was seen many times. This chain uses TRBV5-1 with TRBJ1-1; D gene unclear. Germline V gives CDR1 SGHRS, CDR2 YFSETQ. The CDR3 covers 13 residues. Trimming removed 5 bases from V and 1 base from J, with 9 bases in between. The CDR3 is CASREGSNTEAFF. The CDR3 DNA sequence: TGCGCCAGCAGGGAGGGATCGAACACTGAAGCTTTCTTT.

This chain uses TRBV20-1 with TRBJ1-1, with D possibly being TRBD1 (5 bases). V lost 0 bases and J lost 0, with 8 bases in between. Germline values: CDR1 DFQATT, CDR2 SNEGSKA (reference sequence). The CDR3 length is 14 residues. The CDR3 region is CSAREAGMNTEAFF. Here the CDR3 DNA reads TGCAGTGCTAGAGAAGCAGGGATGAACACTGAAGCTTTCTTT.

This clonotype was seen more than once but under ten times. The chain couples TRBV29-1 to TRBJ2-3, with 7 bases that match TRBD2. The germline CDR1 and CDR2 sequences are SQVTM and ANQGSEA. The trim removed 2 bases at V and 3 bases at J, leaving 11 bases unmatched. The CDR3 is made up of 16 amino acids. CDR3 in amino acids: CSVEISLRGFTDTQYF. CDR3 nucleotides: TGCAGCGTTGAAATCTCCTTGCGGGGGTTTACAGATACGCAGTATTTT.